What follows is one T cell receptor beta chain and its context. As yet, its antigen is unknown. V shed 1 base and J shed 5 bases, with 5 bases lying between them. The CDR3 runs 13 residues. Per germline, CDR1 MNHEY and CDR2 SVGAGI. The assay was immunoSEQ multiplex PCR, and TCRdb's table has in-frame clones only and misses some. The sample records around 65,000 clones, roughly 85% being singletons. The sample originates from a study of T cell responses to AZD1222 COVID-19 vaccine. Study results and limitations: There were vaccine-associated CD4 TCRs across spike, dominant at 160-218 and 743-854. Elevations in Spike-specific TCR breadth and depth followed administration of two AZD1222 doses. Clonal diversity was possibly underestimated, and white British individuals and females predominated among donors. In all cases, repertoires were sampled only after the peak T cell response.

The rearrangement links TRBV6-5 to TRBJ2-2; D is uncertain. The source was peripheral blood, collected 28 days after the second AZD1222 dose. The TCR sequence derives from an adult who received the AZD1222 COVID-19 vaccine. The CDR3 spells CASSYWGTGELFF. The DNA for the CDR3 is TGTGCCAGCAGTTACTGGGGTACCGGGGAGCTGTTTTTT.